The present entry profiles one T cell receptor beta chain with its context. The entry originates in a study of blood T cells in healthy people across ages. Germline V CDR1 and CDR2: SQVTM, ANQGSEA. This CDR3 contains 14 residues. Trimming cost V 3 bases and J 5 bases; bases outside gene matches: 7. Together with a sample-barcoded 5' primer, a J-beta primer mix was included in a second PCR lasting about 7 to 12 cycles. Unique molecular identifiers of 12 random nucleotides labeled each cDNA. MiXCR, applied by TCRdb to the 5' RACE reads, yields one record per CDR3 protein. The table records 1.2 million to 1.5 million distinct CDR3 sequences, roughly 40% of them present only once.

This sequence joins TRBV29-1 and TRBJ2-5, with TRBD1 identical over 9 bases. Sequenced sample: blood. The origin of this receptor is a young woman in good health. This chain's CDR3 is CSVDGGTGWETQYF. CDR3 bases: TGCAGCGTTGACGGCGGGACAGGGTGGGAGACCCAGTACTTC.